This TCR beta chain derives from a study of CD8+ T cells in alopecia areata. General study points: Researchers reported that TCR sharing among patients proved less clear than in mice, possibly HLA-linked.

The CDR3 is 15 amino acids. Germline assignment: CDR1 ENHRY and CDR2 SYGVKD. J lost 5 bases, V lost 6 bases, and 4 bases had no gene match. Points on this clone: Its antigen remains unidentified.

Extracted RNA was reverse transcribed into cDNA, the sequencing template. Produced via immunoSEQ multiplex PCR; TCRdb's table is partial and in-frame only. The table includes 150,000 to 200,000 clones, under 80% detected once. The treatment here: oral pan-JAK inhibitor, 5-10 mg twice daily. Separation by sorting yielded CD4+ and CD8+ T cells from PBMCs. The chain joins TRBV10-3 to TRBJ2-1; TRBD2 aligns across 13 bases. The sequences come from CD4+ T cells sorted from blood, collected between weeks 47 and 50, from a patient treated with tofacitinib. This TCR came from a human donor with alopecia areata. CDR3 sequence: CAIRATSGGDNEQFF. The CDR3 DNA reads as TGTGCCATCAGAGCCACTAGCGGGGGGGACAATGAGCAGTTCTTC.